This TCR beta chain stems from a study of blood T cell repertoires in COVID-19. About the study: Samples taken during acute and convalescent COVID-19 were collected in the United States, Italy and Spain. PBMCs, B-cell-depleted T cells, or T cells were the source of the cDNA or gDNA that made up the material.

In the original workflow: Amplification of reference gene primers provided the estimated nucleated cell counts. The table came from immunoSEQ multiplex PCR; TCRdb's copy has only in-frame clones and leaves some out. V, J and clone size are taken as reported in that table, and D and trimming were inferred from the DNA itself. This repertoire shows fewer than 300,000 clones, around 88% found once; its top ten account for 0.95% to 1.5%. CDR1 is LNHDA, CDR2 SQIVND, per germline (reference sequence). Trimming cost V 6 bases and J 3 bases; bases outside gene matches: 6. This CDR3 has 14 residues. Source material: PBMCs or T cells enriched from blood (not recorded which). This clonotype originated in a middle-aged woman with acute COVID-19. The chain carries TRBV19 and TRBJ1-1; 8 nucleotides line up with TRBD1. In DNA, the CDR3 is TGTGCCAGTAGGGTGACAGGGGCGTACACTGAAGCTTTCTTT. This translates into CASRVTGAYTEAFF.